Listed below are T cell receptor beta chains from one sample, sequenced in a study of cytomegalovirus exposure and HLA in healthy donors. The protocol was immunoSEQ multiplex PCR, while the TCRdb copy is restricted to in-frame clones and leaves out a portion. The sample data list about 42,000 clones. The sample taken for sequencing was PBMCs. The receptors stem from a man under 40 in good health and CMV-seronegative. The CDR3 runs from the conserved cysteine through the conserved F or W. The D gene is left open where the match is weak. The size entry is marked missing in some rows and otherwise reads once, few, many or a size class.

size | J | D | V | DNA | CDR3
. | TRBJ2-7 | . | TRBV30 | TGTGCCTGGATTCCGGGATCTTCCTACGAGCAGTACTTC | CAWIPGSSYEQYF
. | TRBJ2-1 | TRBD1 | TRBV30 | TGTGCCTGGAGTCTCAATCCCGGGACAGGTGACGACAATGAGCAGTTCTTC | CAWSLNPGTGDDNEQFF
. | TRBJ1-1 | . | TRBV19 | TGTGCCAGTAGTATAATGGGGGGCACTGAAGCTTTCTTT | CASSIMGGTEAFF
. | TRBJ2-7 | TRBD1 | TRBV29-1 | TGCAGCGTGCGACAGGGTGTGAACGAGCAGTACTTC | CSVRQGVNEQYF
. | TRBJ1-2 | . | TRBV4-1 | TGCGCCAGCAGCGCAAGACGGAGGGGCGAGAACTATGGCTACACCTTC | CASSARRRGENYGYTF
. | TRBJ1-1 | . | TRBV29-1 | TGCAGCGTTATCGGTGTGACAGAAGCTTTCTTT | CSVIGVTEAFF
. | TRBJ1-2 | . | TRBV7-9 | TGTGCCAGCAGCTTAACATCCCGCCCTAACTATGGCTACACCTTC | CASSLTSRPNYGYTF
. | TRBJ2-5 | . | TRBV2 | TGTGCCAGCAGTGGGGGGGATGGGGAGACCCAGTACTTC | CASSGGDGETQYF
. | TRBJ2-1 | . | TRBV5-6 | TGTGCCAGCAGCTTGGCAGGGACATTACCCTTCAATGAGCAGTTCTTC | CASSLAGTLPFNEQFF
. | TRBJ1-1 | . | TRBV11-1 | TGTGCCAGCAGCTTAGGGGGCACCAACACTGAAGCTTTCTTT | CASSLGGTNTEAFF
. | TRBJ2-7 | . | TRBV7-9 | TGTGCCAGCAGCTTCCCCGGTCCCCGGTCCTACGAGCAGTACTTC | CASSFPGPRSYEQYF
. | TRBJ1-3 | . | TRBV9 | TGTGCCAGCGGGAACGTAGAGGGAAAATTAGGGAACACCATATATTTT | CASGNVEGKLGNTIYF
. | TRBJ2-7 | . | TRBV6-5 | TGTGCCAGCAGTTTCTCCCACAGCTCCTACGAGCAGTACTTC | CASSFSHSSYEQYF
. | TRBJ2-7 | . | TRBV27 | TGTGCCAGCAGTTTGGGGTCCAGGGTGGGGGAGCAGTACTTC | CASSLGSRVGEQYF
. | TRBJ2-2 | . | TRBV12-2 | TGTGCAAGTCGCTTACGCAAGCGGGAGGCCAGCGGCACCGGGGAGCTGTTTTTT | CASRLRKREASGTGELFF
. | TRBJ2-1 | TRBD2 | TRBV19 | TGTGCCAGTAGTATAGGACTAGCGGACTACAATGAGCAGTTCTTC | CASSIGLADYNEQFF
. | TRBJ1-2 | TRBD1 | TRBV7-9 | TGTGCCAGCAGAGAATCGGACAGGGCTTATGGCTACACCTTC | CASRESDRAYGYTF
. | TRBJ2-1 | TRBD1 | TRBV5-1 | TGCGCCAGCAGCTTGGAGTGGACAGGGGCTAGGTATGAGCAGTTCTTC | CASSLEWTGARYEQFF
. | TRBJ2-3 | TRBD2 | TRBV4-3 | TGCGCCAGCAGCCAAGAGGGACTAGCAACAGATACGCAGTATTTT | CASSQEGLATDTQYF
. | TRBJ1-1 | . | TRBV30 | TGTGCCTGGAATACGGTGAACACTGAAGCTTTCTTT | CAWNTVNTEAFF
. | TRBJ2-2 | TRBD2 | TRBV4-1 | TGCGCCAGCAGCCAAGAGGTTGGACTAGCGGTCAACACCGGGGAGCTGTTTTTT | CASSQEVGLAVNTGELFF
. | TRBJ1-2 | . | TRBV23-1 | TGCGCCAGCAGTCACCCCGGACGGATCGACAGATATGGCTACACCTTC | CASSHPGRIDRYGYTF
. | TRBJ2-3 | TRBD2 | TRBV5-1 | TGCGCCAGCAGCTACTTAGCGGGAGCAACAGATACGCAGTATTTT | CASSYLAGATDTQYF
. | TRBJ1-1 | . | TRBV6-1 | TGTGCCAGCAGTACCGGTCCAGGGATTGGAGCTTTCTTT | CASSTGPGIGAFF
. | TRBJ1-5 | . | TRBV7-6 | TGTGCCAGCAGCTTAGTCGTTGATCAGCCCCAGCATTTT | CASSLVVDQPQHF
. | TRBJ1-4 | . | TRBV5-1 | TGCGCCAGCAGCACCCAAGGACAGAGAGGGGAAAAACTGTTTTTT | CASSTQGQRGEKLFF
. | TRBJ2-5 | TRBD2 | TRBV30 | TGTGCCTGGAGTGTCCTAGCGGGACTACAAGAGACCCAGTACTTC | CAWSVLAGLQETQYF
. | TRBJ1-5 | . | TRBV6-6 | TGTGCCAGCAGTCGCCGCCGGGGGGCGCGTGACCAGCCCCAGCATTTT | CASSRRRGARDQPQHF
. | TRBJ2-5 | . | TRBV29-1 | TGCAGCGTCGAGGGGGATGGAGAGACCCAGTACTTC | CSVEGDGETQYF
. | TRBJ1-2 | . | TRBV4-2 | TGTGCCAGCAGCCAAGGACGACAGACCAACTATGGCTACACCTTC | CASSQGRQTNYGYTF
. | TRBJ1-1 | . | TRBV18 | TGTGCCAGCTCACCGCCCGACAGCGGGGTCACTGAAGCTTTCTTT | CASSPPDSGVTEAFF
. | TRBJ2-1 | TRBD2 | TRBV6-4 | TGTGCCAGCAGGGAGGGACTAGCGGACAATGAGCAGTTCTTC | CASREGLADNEQFF
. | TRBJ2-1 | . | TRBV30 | TGTGCCTGGAGTGTGTTAGGTCTAGCGAACAATGAGCAGTTCTTC | CAWSVLGLANNEQFF
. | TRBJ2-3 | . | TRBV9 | TGTGCCAGCAGCGTAGGTCCCGTTAGCACAGATACGCAGTATTTT | CASSVGPVSTDTQYF
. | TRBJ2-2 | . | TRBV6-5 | TGTGCCACCCGAATATGGCAGGGGAACACCGGGGAGCTGTTTTTT | CATRIWQGNTGELFF
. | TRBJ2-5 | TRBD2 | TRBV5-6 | TGTGCCAGCAGCTTGGTCCTAGCGGGAGGACAAGAGACCCAGTACTTC | CASSLVLAGGQETQYF
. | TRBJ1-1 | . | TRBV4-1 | TGCGCCAGCAGCCATTTGAGGGTCACTGAAGCTTTCTTT | CASSHLRVTEAFF
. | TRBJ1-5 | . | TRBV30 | TGTGCCTGGGATACCGGGACTCTTAGCAATCAGCCCCAGCATTTT | CAWDTGTLSNQPQHF
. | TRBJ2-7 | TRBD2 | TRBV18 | TGTGCCAGCTCACCAGGACTAGCTGTCAACGAGCAGTACTTC | CASSPGLAVNEQYF
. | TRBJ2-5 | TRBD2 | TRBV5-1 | TGCGCCAGCAGCTCCCCGGGGGGAGAGACCCAGTACTTC | CASSSPGGETQYF
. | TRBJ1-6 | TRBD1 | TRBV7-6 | TGTGCCAGCAGCTTAGGAAGAGGGACAGGGGATTCACCCCTCCACTTT | CASSLGRGTGDSPLHF
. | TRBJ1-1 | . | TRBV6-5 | TGTGCCAGCAGTTACTGGACGGGATCCACTGAAGCTTTCTTT | CASSYWTGSTEAFF
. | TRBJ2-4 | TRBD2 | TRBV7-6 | TGTGCCAGCAGCCGCCTTGCGGGAGGGCCTACTATAAACATTCAGTACTTC | CASSRLAGGPTINIQYF
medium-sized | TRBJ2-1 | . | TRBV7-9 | TGTGCCAGCAGCTTAGTCAGGGAGGGGGATGAGCAGTTCTTC | CASSLVREGDEQFF
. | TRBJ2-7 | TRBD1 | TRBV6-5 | TGTGCCAGCAGTTGGGACAGGGGGACCTACGAGCAGTACTTC | CASSWDRGTYEQYF